This T cell receptor beta chain derives from a study of graft-versus-host responses after intestinal transplantation. Study observations and caveats: Ileal or blood samples showed some GvH clones first, and such clones were also found in recipient marrow.

Concerning this clone itself: Its matching antigen is unknown.

This CDR3 region has 14 residues. Germline loops: CDR1 MNHEY, CDR2 SMNVEV (reference sequence). Trimming cost V 5 bases and J 4 bases; bases outside gene matches: 7. Here immunoSEQ multiplex PCR was the method, and the copy in TCRdb shows in-frame clones only, minus some. Of about 85,000 clones listed, about four fifths are singletons. The sequencing used unstimulated CD8+ T cells sorted from spleen or lymph node cells, collected before intestinal transplant. The TCR comes from a human donor who received an intestinal transplant. The genes are TRBV27 and TRBJ1-1, with 7 bases matching TRBD1. The CDR3 sequence: CASSQQGFSTEAFF. DNA of the CDR3: TGTGCCAGCAGTCAACAGGGGTTTAGCACTGAAGCTTTCTTT.